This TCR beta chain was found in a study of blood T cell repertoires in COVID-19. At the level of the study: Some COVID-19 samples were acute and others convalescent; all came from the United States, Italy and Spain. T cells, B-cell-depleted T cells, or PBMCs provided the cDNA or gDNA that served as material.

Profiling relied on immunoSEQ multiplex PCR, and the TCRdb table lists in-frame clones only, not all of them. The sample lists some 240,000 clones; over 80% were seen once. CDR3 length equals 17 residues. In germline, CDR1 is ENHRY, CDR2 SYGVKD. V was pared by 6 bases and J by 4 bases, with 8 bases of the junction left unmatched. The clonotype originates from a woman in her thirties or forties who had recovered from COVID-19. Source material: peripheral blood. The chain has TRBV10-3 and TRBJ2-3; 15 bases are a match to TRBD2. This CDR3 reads CAIRTGTSGGSADTQYF. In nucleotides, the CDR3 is TGTGCCATCAGAACAGGGACTAGCGGGGGGAGTGCAGATACGCAGTATTTT.